A selection of T cell receptor beta chains follows, all from one sample in a study of blood T cell repertoires in COVID-19. Repertoires were generated with immunoSEQ multiplex PCR, while TCRdb's copy carries only in-frame clones and drops some. The sample contains around 190,000 clones, approximately 88% of which appear only once. Sequenced: PBMCs or T cells enriched from blood (not recorded which). Receptor source: a man between 18 and 35 years old with acute COVID-19. Each CDR3 is given with its conserved first and last residue. The D gene is left open where the match is weak. Not all rows give a size; the values are once, few, many and, for expanded clones, a class.

v_gene: TRBV11-2; j_gene: TRBJ2-3; d_gene: -; abundance: -; CDR3nt: TGTGCCAGCAGCTTAGGGAACCGGGAAGATACGCAGTATTTT; CDR3aa: CASSLGNREDTQYF
v_gene: TRBV4-2; j_gene: TRBJ2-1; d_gene: TRBD2; abundance: once; CDR3nt: TGTGCCAGCAGCCGGGAGGGTCCCCCAGGTTATGAGCAGTTCTTC; CDR3aa: CASSREGPPGYEQFF
v_gene: TRBV29-1; j_gene: TRBJ1-2; d_gene: -; abundance: -; CDR3nt: TGCAGCGTAAGGGTTGGGGTCGACAGCTTGACCCATGGCTACACCTTC; CDR3aa: CSVRVGVDSLTHGYTF
v_gene: TRBV28; j_gene: TRBJ2-3; d_gene: TRBD2; abundance: -; CDR3nt: TGTGCCAGCACCTCGCCCGGGGCGAGCGGGAGGACAGATACGCAGTATTTT; CDR3aa: CASTSPGASGRTDTQYF
v_gene: TRBV19; j_gene: TRBJ2-2; d_gene: TRBD1; abundance: -; CDR3nt: TGTGCCATCGGGGACAGGGCATTCACCGGGGAGCTGTTTTTT; CDR3aa: CAIGDRAFTGELFF
v_gene: TRBV6-4; j_gene: TRBJ2-4; d_gene: -; abundance: -; CDR3nt: TGTGCCAGCACCCCCAGGCTAGCCAAAAACATTCAGTACTTC; CDR3aa: CASTPRLAKNIQYF
v_gene: TRBV5-1; j_gene: TRBJ2-1; d_gene: -; abundance: -; CDR3nt: TGCGCCAGCAGCTTGACTACGAGCTCCTACAATGAGCAGTTCTTC; CDR3aa: CASSLTTSSYNEQFF
v_gene: TRBV19; j_gene: TRBJ2-3; d_gene: -; abundance: once; CDR3nt: TGTGCCAGTAGTATAACAGGAACACCCACAGATACGCAGTATTTT; CDR3aa: CASSITGTPTDTQYF
v_gene: TRBV7-3; j_gene: TRBJ2-6; d_gene: -; abundance: -; CDR3nt: TGTGCCAGCAGCATCGACAGCCTGTCTGGGGCCAACGTCCTGACTTTC; CDR3aa: CASSIDSLSGANVLTF
v_gene: TRBV19; j_gene: TRBJ2-2; d_gene: -; abundance: -; CDR3nt: TGTGCCAGTAGTATCCTTTCTCTTAACGGGGAGCTGTTTTTT; CDR3aa: CASSILSLNGELFF
v_gene: TRBV28; j_gene: TRBJ2-1; d_gene: -; abundance: -; CDR3nt: TGTGCCAGCAGTTTTGCGGGTGCGGATTACAATGAGCAGTTCTTC; CDR3aa: CASSFAGADYNEQFF
v_gene: TRBV5-4; j_gene: TRBJ2-1; d_gene: -; abundance: -; CDR3nt: TGTGCCAGCAGCACAAGGACTGGGAACTACAATGAGCAGTTCTTC; CDR3aa: CASSTRTGNYNEQFF
v_gene: TRBV28; j_gene: TRBJ2-4; d_gene: -; abundance: -; CDR3nt: TGTGCCAGCAGTGAAGGGGACATTCAGTACTTC; CDR3aa: CASSEGDIQYF
v_gene: TRBV5-1; j_gene: TRBJ1-2; d_gene: -; abundance: once; CDR3nt: TGCGCCAGCAGCTTTGAAACAGCTAACTATGGCTACACCTTC; CDR3aa: CASSFETANYGYTF
v_gene: TRBV19; j_gene: TRBJ1-1; d_gene: TRBD1; abundance: -; CDR3nt: TGTGCCAGTAGTCATTCAGGGGGCGTCTTGAGCACTGAAGCTTTCTTT; CDR3aa: CASSHSGGVLSTEAFF